The sequence of this T cell receptor beta chain was determined in a study of T cells after somatic rescue of genetic block. The CDR3 loop spans 14 amino acids. Germline-derived CDR1 and CDR2 are SGHNT and YENEEA. V lost 5 bases and J 1 base, leaving 6 bases between the germline ends. Produced via immunoSEQ multiplex PCR; TCRdb's table is partial and in-frame only. The sample lists 12,000 or so clones; around 70% were seen once. The sequenced material came from peripheral blood mononuclear cells (PBMCs). The V gene is TRBV11-3, the J gene TRBJ2-6; possible D gene TRBD2, 6 bases. The TCR sequence derives from a boy aged 10-17 years. CDR3 sequence (DNA): TGTGCCAGCAGCCGGGGGTCTGGGGCCAACGTCCTGACTTTC. Translated, it gives CASSRGSGANVLTF.